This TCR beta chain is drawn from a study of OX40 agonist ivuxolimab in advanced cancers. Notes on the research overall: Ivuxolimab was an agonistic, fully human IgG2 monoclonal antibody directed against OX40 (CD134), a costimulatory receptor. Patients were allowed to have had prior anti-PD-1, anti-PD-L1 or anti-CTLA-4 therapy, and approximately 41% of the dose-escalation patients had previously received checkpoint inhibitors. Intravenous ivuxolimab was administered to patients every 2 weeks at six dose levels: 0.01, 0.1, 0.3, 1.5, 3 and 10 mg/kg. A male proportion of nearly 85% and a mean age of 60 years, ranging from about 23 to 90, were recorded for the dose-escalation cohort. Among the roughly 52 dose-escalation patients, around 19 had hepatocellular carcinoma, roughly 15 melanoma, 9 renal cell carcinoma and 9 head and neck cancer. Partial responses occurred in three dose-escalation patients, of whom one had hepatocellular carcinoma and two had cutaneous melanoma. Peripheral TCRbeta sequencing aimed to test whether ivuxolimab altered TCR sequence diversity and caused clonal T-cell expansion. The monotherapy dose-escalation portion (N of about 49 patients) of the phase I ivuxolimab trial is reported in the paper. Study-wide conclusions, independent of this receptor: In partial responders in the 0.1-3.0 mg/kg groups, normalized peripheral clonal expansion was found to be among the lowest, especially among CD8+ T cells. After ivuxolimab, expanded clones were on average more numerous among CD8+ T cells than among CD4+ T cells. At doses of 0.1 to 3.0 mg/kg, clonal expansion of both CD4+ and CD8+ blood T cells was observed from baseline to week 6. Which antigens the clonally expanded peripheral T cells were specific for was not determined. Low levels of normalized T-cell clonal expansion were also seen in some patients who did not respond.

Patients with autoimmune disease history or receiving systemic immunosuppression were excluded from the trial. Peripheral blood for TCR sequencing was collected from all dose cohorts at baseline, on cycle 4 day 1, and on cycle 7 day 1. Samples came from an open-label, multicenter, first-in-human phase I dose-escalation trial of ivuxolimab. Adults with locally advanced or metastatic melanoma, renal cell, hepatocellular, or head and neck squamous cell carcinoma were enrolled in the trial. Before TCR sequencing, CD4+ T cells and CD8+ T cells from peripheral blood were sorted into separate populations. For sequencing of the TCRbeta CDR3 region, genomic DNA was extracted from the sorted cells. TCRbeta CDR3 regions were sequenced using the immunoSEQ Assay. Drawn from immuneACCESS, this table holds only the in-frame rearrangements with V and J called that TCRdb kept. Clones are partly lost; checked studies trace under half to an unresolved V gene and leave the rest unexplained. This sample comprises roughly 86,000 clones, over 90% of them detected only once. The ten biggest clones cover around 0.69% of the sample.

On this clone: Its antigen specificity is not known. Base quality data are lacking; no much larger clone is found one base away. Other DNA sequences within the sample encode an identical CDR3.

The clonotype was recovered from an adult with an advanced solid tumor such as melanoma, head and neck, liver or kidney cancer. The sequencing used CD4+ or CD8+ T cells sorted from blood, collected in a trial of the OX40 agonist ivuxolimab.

The CDR3 region: CASSPRRDSGNTIYF. The DNA sequence is TGTGCCAGCTCACCACGTAGGGACAGCGGAAACACCATATATTTT. The V and J segments used are TRBV18 and TRBJ1-3; 7 middle bases align to TRBD1. V is trimmed back by 1 base and J by 4 bases, and the junction contains 4 bases that no gene match accounts for. From the cysteine up to the phenylalanine, the CDR3 has a length of 15 residues. The sequence is cut down to CDR3 DNA, 45 bases in frame from base 1. The CDR1 and CDR2 encoded by the germline V gene are KGHSH and LQKENI.